The entry below describes one T cell receptor beta chain. What antigen it recognizes has not been identified. No qualities accompany the bases; no much larger clone lies one base away. This sample was included in a study of cytomegalovirus exposure and HLA in healthy donors (dated by TCRdb to about 2017). About the investigation overall: An earlier analysis of approximately 600 of the donors reported about 250 Gb of sequence data and 117 million unique TCR beta sequences from roughly 200 million T cells. In a later analysis, previously published TCR beta repertoires from about 640 donors were re-analyzed and high-resolution HLA genotyping was added so that TCR occurrence patterns could be studied. A separate validation cohort of some 130 different subjects was used in addition to the 666-subject first cohort. The later analysis used no new phenotypic data to find candidate immune exposures, relying instead on TCR beta sequences and their occurrence across donors. Genome-wide SNP genotypes for about 55% of the roughly 670 donors were used in a later genetic analysis, which treated that subset as a discovery cohort. Roughly 300 gigabases of sequencing data and around 90 million unique TCR sequences made up an early release that covered roughly 670 HLA-typed donors. On average, around 200,000 unique TCR beta nucleotide sequences were sequenced per donor among some 430 genotyped donors of the cohort, with around 19% of those sequences being non-productive. Donor age, sex, ethnicity and CMV serostatus were compiled alongside the repertoire data. In an earlier analysis of 500 to 650 of the donors, high-throughput TCR beta sequencing was used to judge whether each TCR beta V gene segment behaved as functional or pseudogenic. To predict cytomegalovirus infection status, the study brought together high-throughput TCR immunosequencing, statistical association of individual TCRs with disease status, and machine learning. Of the roughly 400 genotyped donors, 80% to 90% were placed in the genetic ancestry cluster associated with self-reported Caucasian donors. Every discovery cohort repertoire had been produced on one sequencing platform. Because of strong linkage in the cohort, roughly five DR-DQ haplotypes were treated as single units for association and clustering. The study aimed to test whether signatures of past pathogen exposure could be identified by cataloging public T cell receptors. The number of typed donors differed by locus: about 629-640 for A, B, C, DRB1 and DQB1; 500 to 550 for DQA1; 606 for DPA1; and 450 to 480 for DPB1. The study profiled the T cell repertoires of hundreds of subjects by immunosequencing and related them to cytomegalovirus serostatus. HLA typing covered class I and class II loci at four-digit resolution. Findings and caveats that apply to the study as a whole: Several of the top co-occurrence clusters appeared to be linked to parvovirus B19, influenza, CMV and Epstein-Barr virus, according to a later analysis. Across donors, most TCR sequences were observed very rarely, whereas some public TCRs were present in many individuals. This cohort had only TCR beta chains sequenced, and the lack of alpha or paired-chain data limited which features could be detected. A further reported finding was that TCR beta sequences accurately predicted the HLA-A and HLA-B alleles for most subjects in the first cohort. Linkage disequilibrium might explain the correlated functional status among segregating V segments, but an unknown experimental factor could not be ruled out. HLA typing was unavailable for some donors at each locus, so association tests used only the typed subset. A later analysis found that HLA-associated TCR beta chains were more clonally expanded and had lower generation probabilities than equally common non-associated chains. According to a later analysis, TCR association rates differed among HLA loci, with DRB1 alleles showing the most associated TCRs and HLA-C alleles showing the fewest. At a false discovery rate of 0.05, a later analysis linked about 16,000 TCR beta sequences to specific HLA alleles. Cytomegalovirus status was reported to be diagnosed by the classifier with high specificity and sensitivity in both the original and validation cohorts. An association between a missense DCLRE1C variant and V-gene and J-gene trimming of TCR beta chains was found in a later genetic analysis and replicated in an independent cohort. Some IMGT-functional V segments, including TRBV6-2 and TRBV6-3, could not be distinguished by the 87-base-pair reads and were therefore excluded. A later genetic analysis reported fewer N-insertions in productive TCRs among donors in an Asian-associated ancestry cluster than the roughly 700-donor mean. Broadly in line with IMGT annotations, most TCR beta V segments showed up in productive rearrangements about 87% or about 30% of the time in an earlier analysis of 587 of the donors. Around 16 rarely observed V segments, including chromosome 9 orphons, were excluded from the earlier analysis of a few hundred of the donors because counts were too low. Assigning TCR associations to individual alleles was difficult when HLA alleles, especially DR and DQ, strongly co-occurred. According to the authors, the approach could potentially be generalized to other disease states and immunological phenotypes. In vitro tests confirmed that three of the cytomegalovirus-associated TCR beta chains recognize cytomegalovirus antigens. In the study, around 150 TCR beta chains were listed as associated with cytomegalovirus. A cluster of highly shared sequence variants was judged likely to represent a technical artifact of the sequencing pipeline. Roughly uniform sequencing depth across donors was assumed in presence/absence analyses, although this assumption may not hold. In a later analysis, most CMV-associated TCR beta chains were found to appear HLA-restricted, with HLA associations seemingly driven largely by CMV exposure. CMV serostatus was the only immune exposure information available for the cohort.

The cohort consisted of 666 healthy bone marrow donors. At the time of sampling, every cohort member was nominally healthy, though immune exposures that went unrecorded were likely present. The donor tested CMV seronegative, placing the donor among the 300 to 400 seronegative members of the cohort. A peripheral blood sample was provided by each donor, and peripheral blood mononuclear cells were used for TCR beta sequencing. Genomic DNA was extracted from the blood cell samples with the Qiagen DNeasy Blood Extraction Kit. Library generation was performed with the immunoSEQ multiplex PCR assay. A mixture of 60 forward primers for TCR Vbeta segments and 13 reverse primers for TCR Jbeta segments was used in the multiplex PCR. A multiplex PCR assay on genomic DNA amplified the CDR3 region of rearranged TCR beta genes. The amplified TCR beta libraries were sequenced on the Illumina HiSeq System as 87-base-pair reads. The source study handled its data this way. A later analysis counted about 80 million unique TCR beta chains across the 650 to 700 repertoires, and 10 million to 12 million of these chains were shared by at least two donors. Raw reads were error-corrected and collapsed into unique sequences by a nearest-neighbor algorithm in which closely related sequences were merged to remove PCR and sequencing errors. V, D and J gene segments were assigned by aligning CDR3 sequences to IMGT reference sequences. For a sequence to be retained, at least a six-nucleotide match to both a V gene segment and a J gene segment was required. Rearrangements were called productive when the CDR3 lacked stop codons and stayed in frame with V and J; all others were non-productive. CDR3 was defined by IMGT convention, running from the second conserved V-encoded cysteine to the conserved J-encoded phenylalanine. In an earlier analysis of 587 of the donors, sequences lacking an unambiguous match to a single V gene segment were excluded. An earlier analysis of a few hundred of the donors called V segments functional above 56.7% productive rearrangements and segregating when the between-donor standard deviation exceeded 5%. A statistical classification framework was built for diagnosing cytomegalovirus status from the catalog of TCR beta chain sequences. In a later analysis, TCR nucleotide sequences were compared against IMGT/GENE-DB human TR gene sequences so that V and J genes could be assigned. The TCRdist pipeline was used in a later analysis to assign CDR3 sequences and most-parsimonious VDJ recombination scenarios. In a later analysis, each TCR beta chain was defined by its CDR3 amino acid sequence together with its V-gene family, and reads without a unique V-gene family were excluded. A later analysis removed 450 to 600 highly shared, low-generation-probability nucleotide sequences to deal with suspected cross-contamination and a sequencing artifact. A later analysis calculated a clonal expansion index for each public chain from normalized within-repertoire ranks of inferred template counts. A later analysis computed generation probabilities with a VDJ recombination model fitted to out-of-frame rearrangements, and checked the results against IGoR. A later analysis scored TCR-TCR, TCR-HLA and TCR-CMV co-occurrence with hypergeometric tests, applying a repertoire-size bias correction to TCR pairs. In a later analysis, false discovery rates were estimated by permuting HLA or CMV assignments 20 times. In a later analysis, co-occurring TCRs were grouped using DBSCAN, and TCRdist sequence similarity was added for clustering within HLA-allele-positive subsets. For co-occurrence clustering, repertoires with fewer than 30,000 or more than 120,000 public chains were excluded, along with four or five repertoires with anomalous nucleotide sharing. TCRdb carries this immuneACCESS record with in-frame sequences only. Its versions omit some clonotypes, under half of them owing to an unresolved V gene in the studies checked, with the rest unexplained. The DNA gave D and trimming, while V, J and clone size come from that table. Recorded for this sample are about 82,000 clones; about 77% of them occurred a single time. The top ten clones comprise 3% to 3.5% of the sample.

The CDR3, cysteine through phenylalanine, is 13 amino acids long. Left in the record is the CDR3 DNA by itself, 39 bases read in frame from the first base. CDR1 and CDR2, looked up from the germline V gene (reference sequence), are GTSNPN and SVGIG. V lost 6 bases and J lost 4 bases; the stretch between them is 13 bases long. This TCR was sampled from a man over 45 in good health and CMV-seronegative. The specimen was PBMCs. This chain joins TRBV30 to TRBJ2-1; TRBD2 is a weak D gene call, 6 bases matching. CDR3 loop: CACWMGGYNEQFF. Here is the DNA: TGTGCCTGTTGGATGGGGGGTTACAATGAGCAGTTCTTC.